The clone carrying this TCR beta chain showed up many times. Its antigen is not known. The CDR3 is 17 amino acids. The data originate from a study of T cells after yellow fever vaccination. For TCR, cDNA came from 5'RACE template switching, which added a universal primer site and UMIs. From the 5' RACE reads, TCRdb called clonotypes with MiXCR, one entry per CDR3 protein. The sample contains a few hundred thousand distinct CDR3 sequences, 17% of which appear only once. Regarding the study as a whole: The secondary response peaked faster, at day 5 versus 15, but was weaker.

The V call is TRBV21-1, the J call TRBJ2-1. TRBV21-1 corresponds to a pseudogene. The receptor's source is a man younger than 30 who received the YFV17D yellow fever vaccine. The sample in question was PBMCs, obtained 5 days after the first yellow fever vaccination. The CDR3 here is CASSKVWESCSYNEQFF. The CDR3 DNA is TGTGCCAGCAGCAAAGTGTGGGAAAGTTGCTCCTACAATGAGCAGTTCTTC.